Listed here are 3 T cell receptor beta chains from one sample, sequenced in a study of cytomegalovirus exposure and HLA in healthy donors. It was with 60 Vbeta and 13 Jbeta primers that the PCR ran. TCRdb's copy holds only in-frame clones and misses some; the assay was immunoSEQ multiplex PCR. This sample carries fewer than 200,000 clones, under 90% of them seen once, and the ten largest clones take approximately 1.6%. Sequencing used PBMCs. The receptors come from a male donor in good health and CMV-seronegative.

CDR3: CASSSRGGYTF. In nucleotides, the CDR3 is TGTGCCAGCAGCTCCAGGGGTGGCTACACCTTC. The chain couples TRBV11-2 to TRBJ1-2; D is perhaps TRBD1 (6 bases). Trimming removed 4 bases at V and 7 bases at J, with 7 bases between. In germline, CDR1 is SGHAT, CDR2 FQNNGV. There are 11 residues in the CDR3.

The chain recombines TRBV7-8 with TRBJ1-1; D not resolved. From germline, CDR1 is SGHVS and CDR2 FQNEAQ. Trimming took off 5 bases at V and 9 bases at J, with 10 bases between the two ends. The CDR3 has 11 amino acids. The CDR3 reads CASSPREKAFF. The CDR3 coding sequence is TGTGCCAGCAGCCCACGGGAGAAAGCTTTCTTT.

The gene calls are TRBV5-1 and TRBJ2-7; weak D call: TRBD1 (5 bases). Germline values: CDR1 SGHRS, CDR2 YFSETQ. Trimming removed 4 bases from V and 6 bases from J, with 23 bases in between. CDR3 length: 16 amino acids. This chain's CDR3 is CASSPQLGQGAAEQYF. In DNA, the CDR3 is TGCGCCAGCAGCCCGCAACTTGGGCAGGGTGCAGCCGAGCAGTACTTC.